This T cell receptor beta chain was identified in a study of T cell changes during pregnancy in multiple sclerosis (dated by TCRdb to the late 2010s). A note on the overall study: In women with multiple sclerosis, the researchers looked at how the T cell repertoire shifted as pregnancy progressed.

The library was prepared using the immunoSEQ multiplex PCR assay. TCRdb re-hosts the immuneACCESS table, in-frame sequences only. Its copies lack some clones; in the studies checked, an unresolved V gene accounts for under half of them, and the cause for the rest is not known. The table for this sample lists under 85,000 clones; around 94% of them were counted only once. Less than 0.65% of the sample is held by the ten biggest clonotypes. Concerning this clone: No antigen is known for it. No base qualities exist here, and no much larger clone lies one base off it.

The junction shows trimming of 11 bases on V and 6 bases on J, plus 14 bases between the germline ends. The CDR3 holds 12 amino acids from the cysteine to the phenylalanine. Only the CDR3 DNA stays, 36 bases, in frame from base 1. Based on the germline V gene (reference sequence), the CDR1 and CDR2 sequences are LNHDA and SQIVND. The chain is made from TRBV19 and TRBJ1-5; TRBD1 is a possible D gene, resting on 5 matching bases. The clonotype originates from a female donor with multiple sclerosis, enrolled in a pregnancy study. The sample in question was peripheral blood, obtained in the third trimester of pregnancy. The CDR3 protein is CAVRGVGQPQHF. The sequence in DNA is TGTGCCGTACGGGGGGTAGGTCAGCCCCAGCATTTT.